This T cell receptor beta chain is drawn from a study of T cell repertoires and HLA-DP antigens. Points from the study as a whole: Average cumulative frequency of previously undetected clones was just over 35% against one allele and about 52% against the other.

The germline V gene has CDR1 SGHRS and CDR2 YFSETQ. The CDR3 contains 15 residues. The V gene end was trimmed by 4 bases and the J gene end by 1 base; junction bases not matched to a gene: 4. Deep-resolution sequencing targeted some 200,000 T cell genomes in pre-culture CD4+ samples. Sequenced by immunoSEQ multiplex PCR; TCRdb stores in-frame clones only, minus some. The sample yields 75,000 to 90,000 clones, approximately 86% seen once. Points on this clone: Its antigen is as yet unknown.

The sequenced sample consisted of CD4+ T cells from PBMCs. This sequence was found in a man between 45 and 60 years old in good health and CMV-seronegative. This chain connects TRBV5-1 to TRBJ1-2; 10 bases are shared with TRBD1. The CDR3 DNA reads TGCGCCAGCAGCCCAGGACAGGGGGTTAACTATGGCTACACCTTC. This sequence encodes CASSPGQGVNYGYTF.